A single sample gave rise to the 29 T cell receptor beta chains below, sequenced in a study of blood T cells in healthy people across ages. Primed by a sample-barcoded 5' primer and a J-beta primer mix, a second PCR proceeded for roughly 6 to 12 cycles. Using its own MiXCR run on the 5' RACE reads, TCRdb lists one record per CDR3 protein. The sample comprises 1.6 million or so distinct CDR3 sequences, 34% of which are singletons, and about 11% rests with the top ten. Material: blood. Source of these receptors: a woman aged 30 to 39 in good health.

In this sample, this clonotype turned up a few times. The chain is built from TRBV29-1 and TRBJ1-2, with D possibly being TRBD1 (6 bases). V shed 7 bases and J shed 5 bases, with 17 bases lying between them. The germline V gene encodes CDR1 SQVTM and CDR2 ANQGSEA. This CDR3 contains 13 residues. The CDR3, as DNA: TGCAGCGCCTCTAACAGGGATGGATATGGCTACACCTTC. Protein sequence: CSASNRDGYGYTF.

This chain connects TRBV2 to TRBJ2-1; D not resolved. Trimming cost V 1 base and J 3 bases, with 4 bases left between them. This CDR3 is built from 13 residues. CDR1 SNHLY and CDR2 FYNNEI come from the germline V gene. As DNA, the CDR3 is TGTGCCAGCAGTGAAGACGGCTACAATGAGCAGTTCTTC. The encoded protein is CASSEDGYNEQFF.

This clonotype was detected many times. The V gene is TRBV7-2, the J gene TRBJ1-2; D call uncertain. The CDR3 consists of 13 residues. CDR1 and CDR2 (germline): SGHTA, FQGNSA. V lost 1 base to trimming and J lost 5 bases, with 8 bases between them. In nucleotides, the CDR3 is TGTGCCAGCAGCTTAGACGGACCGTATGGCTACACCTTC. Protein sequence: CASSLDGPYGYTF.

The genes are TRBV20-1 and TRBJ2-1; TRBD1 is a possible D gene (6 bases). Germline CDR1 DFQATT, CDR2 SNEGSKA (reference sequence). V gave up 6 bases and J gave up 3 bases, with 12 bases separating them. The CDR3 contains 13 residues. The CDR3 is CSALQGNYNEQFF. CDR3 sequence (DNA): TGCAGTGCCCTACAGGGCAACTACAATGAGCAGTTCTTC.

The rearrangement links TRBV30 to TRBJ2-7; possible D gene TRBD2, 5 bases. The germline V gene encodes CDR1 GTSNPN and CDR2 SVGIG (reference sequence). V lost 5 bases and J 6 bases, leaving 11 bases between the germline ends. This CDR3 is 11 amino acids long. The DNA of the CDR3 is TGTGCCTGGGACTATCTAGGCGAGCAGTACTTC. This codes for CAWDYLGEQYF.

V is TRBV6-2 or TRBV6-3 and J is TRBJ1-2; 9 nucleotides line up with TRBD1. Germline V gene sequence: CDR1 MNHEY, CDR2 SVGEGT. This CDR3 spans 14 amino acids. V gave up 2 bases and J gave up 6 bases; unmatched junction bases: 4. The CDR3 region has the DNA TGTGCCAGCAGTTACGCCGGGACAGGGCATGGCTACACCTTC. Translation gives CASSYAGTGHGYTF.

The chain joins TRBV28 to TRBJ1-2, with D hard to call. The CDR3 has 12 amino acids. CDR1 MDHEN and CDR2 SYDVKM come from the germline V gene. V was clipped by 2 bases and J by 4 bases, with 5 bases between them. This CDR3 is CASSLNAYGYTF. As DNA, the CDR3 is TGTGCCAGCAGTTTAAACGCCTATGGCTACACCTTC.

The CDR3 is CASSLGRAPDTQYF. Here the CDR3 DNA reads TGTGCCAGCAGTTTAGGGAGGGCTCCAGATACGCAGTATTTT. This chain uses TRBV28 with TRBJ2-3; 7 nucleotides line up with TRBD2. J was trimmed by 4 bases and V by 2 bases; bases with no gene match: 3. This CDR3 region has 14 residues. Germline V gene lookup returns CDR1 MDHEN and CDR2 SYDVKM.

The sample holds a few counts of this clonotype. The genes are TRBV27 and TRBJ2-1; TRBD2 matches 8 bases. The junction had 13 bases not matched to a gene; V was cut back by 5 bases and J by 7 bases. The CDR3 has 16 residues. Germline-derived CDR1 and CDR2 are MNHEY and SMNVEV (reference sequence). Written as DNA, the CDR3 is TGTGCCAGCAGTACCCCGCTAGCGGGCGGACAGAATGAGCAGTTCTTC. Protein product: CASSTPLAGGQNEQFF.

The chain links TRBV3-1 to TRBJ2-5, with 7 bases lining up with TRBD1. CDR1 is LGHDT, CDR2 YNNKEL, per germline (reference sequence). The CDR3 runs to 15 residues. J lost 5 bases, V lost 1 base, and 7 bases had no gene match. CDR3 DNA sequence: TGTGCCAGCAGCCAAGGGGACAGTTCCCAGGAGACCCAGTACTTC. This encodes CASSQGDSSQETQYF.

The rearrangement links TRBV24-1 to TRBJ2-7, with a possible D match to TRBD1 (6 bases). The germline gives CDR1 KGHDR, CDR2 SFDVKD. Trimming pared 4 bases from V and 6 bases from J, leaving 18 bases between. The CDR3 consists of 15 residues. The DNA of the CDR3 is TGTGCCACCAGTGACCCCCGGGACACCCTGTCCGAGCAGTACTTC. It yields the protein CATSDPRDTLSEQYF.

The chain combines TRBV6-6 with TRBJ1-1, with TRBD1 matching over 7 bases. V dropped 8 bases and J dropped 0; count of bases not matched to a gene: 9. CDR1 is MNHNY and CDR2 is SVGAGI in the germline V gene (reference sequence). The CDR3 has 15 residues. CDR3 in amino acids: CASWNRGRMNTEAFF. The CDR3 region has the DNA TGTGCCAGCTGGAACAGGGGCCGGATGAACACTGAAGCTTTCTTT.

The V and J genes are TRBV6-5 and TRBJ2-5; either TRBD1 or TRBD2 may fit D (5 bases each). Near its end, the DNA agrees better with TRBJ2-7, so the J call may be wrong. This CDR3 is 14 amino acids long. Germline assignment: CDR1 MNHEY and CDR2 SVGAGI. In DNA form, the CDR3 reads TGTGCCAGCAGTCGGGACCCTGGACCCTACGAGCAGTACTTC. Protein sequence: CASSRDPGPYEQYF.

This clonotype was seen repeatedly, ten times or more. The J gene is TRBJ2-3, the V gene TRBV5-6, with D possibly TRBD1 on 6 matching bases. The CDR3 runs 16 residues. V was clipped by 1 base and J by 2 bases, with 14 bases between them. In germline, CDR1 is SGHDT, CDR2 YYEEEE. The CDR3 sequence is CASSLLRTDFTDTQYF. The CDR3 region has the DNA TGTGCCAGCAGCTTGTTACGGACAGACTTCACAGATACGCAGTATTTT.

The table lists this clonotype with many counts. The chain uses TRBV12-3 or TRBV12-4 and TRBJ1-2, with 7 bases aligning to TRBD1. The CDR3 extends over 14 amino acids. V was clipped by 6 bases and J by 4 bases; unmatched bases: 8. CDR3 DNA: TGTGCCAGCAGGCCGCCAGGGGGGCCCTATGGCTACACCTTC. Translating gives CASRPPGGPYGYTF.

The chain recombines TRBV20-1 with TRBJ1-5; possibly TRBD1 for D (5 bases). The CDR3 consists of 15 residues. CDR1 DFQATT and CDR2 SNEGSKA come from the germline V gene (reference sequence). V gave up 2 bases and J gave up 4 bases, with 15 bases separating them. This CDR3 is CSARNGARENQPQHF. Here the CDR3 DNA reads TGCAGTGCTAGAAACGGGGCCAGGGAAAATCAGCCCCAGCATTTT.

The chain links TRBV6-5 to TRBJ2-7; 9 bases are a match to TRBD1. V was clipped by 7 bases and J by 1 base; unmatched bases: 8. This CDR3 contains 15 residues. CDR1 and CDR2 (germline): MNHEY, SVGAGI. CDR3 bases: TGTGCCAGCAAACCTGGGACAGGGAGGTCCTACGAGCAGTACTTC. Translating it yields CASKPGTGRSYEQYF.

Only a few counts were recorded for this clonotype. V and J are TRBV18 and TRBJ2-1, with D perhaps matching TRBD1 (6 bases). The CDR3 is made up of 15 amino acids. The ends were cut back, 8 bases at V and 3 bases at J, with 17 bases in the middle. Germline V gives CDR1 KGHSH, CDR2 LQKENI. CDR3 sequence reads: CASTVNRDGYNEQFF. In DNA, the CDR3 is TGTGCCAGCACGGTTAACAGGGATGGCTACAATGAGCAGTTCTTC.

The chain couples TRBV28 to TRBJ1-1; D possibly corresponds to TRBD1 (6 bases). V gave up 5 bases and J gave up 10 bases, with 14 bases separating them. Germline assignment: CDR1 MDHEN and CDR2 SYDVKM. The CDR3 sequence is 12 residues long. The CDR3 DNA follows: TGTGCCAGCAGTCTCCCAGGGGAAGTAGCTTTCTTT. Protein product: CASSLPGEVAFF.

This chain connects TRBV24-1 to TRBJ1-5, with D uncertain. Trimming removed 5 bases at V and 0 bases at J, with 7 bases between. The CDR3 is 14 residues long. Germline V gene sequence: CDR1 KGHDR, CDR2 SFDVKD. The CDR3 bases are TGTGCCACCAGTGGTTCATATAGCAATCAGCCCCAGCATTTT. Translation: CATSGSYSNQPQHF.

This clonotype was counted between two and nine times. This rearrangement joins TRBV27 to TRBJ2-7, with D maybe TRBD1 (6 bases). V was pared by 5 bases and J by 5 bases, with 19 bases between. The CDR3 totals 15 residues. The germline V gene encodes CDR1 MNHEY and CDR2 SMNVEV (reference sequence). The CDR3 DNA is TGTGCCAGCAGTCCGCGACAGGTTCTGGGCCACGAGCAGTACTTC. This gives the protein CASSPRQVLGHEQYF.

The J gene is TRBJ1-2, the V gene TRBV12-3 or TRBV12-4; D call uncertain. Trimming removed 8 bases from V and 4 bases from J, with 20 bases in between. There are 15 residues in the CDR3. The CDR3 region has the DNA TGTGCCAGCCGAAGTCGGACGTCCAACGCCTATGGCTACACCTTC. It specifies CASRSRTSNAYGYTF.

This chain joins TRBV5-1 and TRBJ2-3; D possibly corresponds to TRBD1 (6 bases). The CDR3 is 14 residues long. In germline, CDR1 is SGHRS, CDR2 YFSETQ. V shed 4 bases and J shed 4 bases, with 13 bases lying between them. The CDR3, as DNA: TGCGCCAGCAGCATACAGGGTATTGCAGATACGCAGTATTTT. Its translation: CASSIQGIADTQYF.

This clonotype has a count of ten or more. The chain couples TRBV27 to TRBJ2-7; 9 nucleotides line up with TRBD2. The CDR3 is made up of 16 amino acids. CDR1 and CDR2 (germline): MNHEY, SMNVEV (reference sequence). Losses at the gene ends were 6 bases for V and 6 bases for J; bases not matched to a gene: 15. The CDR3: CASSPPGAGGWSEQYF. CDR3 sequence (DNA): TGTGCCAGCAGCCCCCCCGGAGCGGGAGGTTGGAGCGAGCAGTACTTC.

This clonotype was observed many times. This chain uses TRBV7-3 with TRBJ2-5; 14 bases align to TRBD2. Germline V gene data show CDR1 as SGHTA and CDR2 as FQGTGA. This CDR3 contains 15 residues. The J segment lost 5 bases and the V segment lost 6 bases, leaving 5 bases of the junction unmatched. The CDR3 DNA follows: TGTGCCAGCAGTTCGGGACTAGCGGGAGAGGAGACCCAGTACTTC. Translation gives CASSSGLAGEETQYF.

The V call is TRBV20-1, the J call TRBJ2-5; maybe TRBD1 (5 bases). The germline V gene encodes CDR1 DFQATT and CDR2 SNEGSKA (reference sequence). CDR3 size: 12 residues. CDR3 bases: TGCAGGGCTTCCTGGGGCGAAGAGACCCAGTACTTC. Residues: CRASWGEETQYF.

This clonotype has just one count. The chain has TRBV6-1 and TRBJ2-5; the match to TRBD2 covers 7 bases. Germline V gene sequence: CDR1 MNHNS, CDR2 SASEGT. The length of the CDR3 is 15 residues. V lost 6 bases, J lost 2 bases, and 9 bases stayed unmatched. This chain's CDR3 is CASRAGRGRQETQYF. The CDR3 DNA follows: TGTGCCAGCAGAGCAGGGCGGGGGAGGCAAGAGACCCAGTACTTC.

The rearrangement joins TRBV7-3 to TRBJ1-1; 8 positions match TRBD1. Germline CDR1 and CDR2: SGHTA and FQGTGA. The CDR3 contains 15 residues. The trim removed 3 bases at V and 5 bases at J, leaving 8 bases unmatched. The CDR3 loop is CASSLGQAARTEAFF. The CDR3, as DNA: TGTGCCAGCAGCTTGGGACAGGCGGCGAGAACTGAAGCTTTCTTT.

This chain joins TRBV7-2 and TRBJ1-1; D possibly corresponds to TRBD1 (5 bases). Trimming removed 4 bases at V and 4 bases at J, with 13 bases between. The CDR3 is 14 residues long. CDR1 is SGHTA and CDR2 is FQGNSA in the germline V gene. CDR3 sequence (DNA): TGTGCCAGCAGCTCTCTGGGACCGCGCACTGAAGCTTTCTTT. Encoded protein: CASSSLGPRTEAFF.